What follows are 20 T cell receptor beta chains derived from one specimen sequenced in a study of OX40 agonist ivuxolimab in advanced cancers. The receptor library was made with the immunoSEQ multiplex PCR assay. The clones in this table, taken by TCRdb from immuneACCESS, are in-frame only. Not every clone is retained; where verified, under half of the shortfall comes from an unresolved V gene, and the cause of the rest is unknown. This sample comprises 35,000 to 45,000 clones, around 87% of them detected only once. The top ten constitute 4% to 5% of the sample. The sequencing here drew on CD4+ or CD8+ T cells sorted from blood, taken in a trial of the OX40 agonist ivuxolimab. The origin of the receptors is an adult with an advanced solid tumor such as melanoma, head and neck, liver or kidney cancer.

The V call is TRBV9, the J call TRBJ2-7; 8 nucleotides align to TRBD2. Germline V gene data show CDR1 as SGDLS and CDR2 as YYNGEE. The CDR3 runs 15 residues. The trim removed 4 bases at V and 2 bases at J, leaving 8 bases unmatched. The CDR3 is CASSPEAGGTYEQYF. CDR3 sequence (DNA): TGTGCCAGCAGCCCGGAGGCGGGGGGAACCTACGAGCAGTACTTC.

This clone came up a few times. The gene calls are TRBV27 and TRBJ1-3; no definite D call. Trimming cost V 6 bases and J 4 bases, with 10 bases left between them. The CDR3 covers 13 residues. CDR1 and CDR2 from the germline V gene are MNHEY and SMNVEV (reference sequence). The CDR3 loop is CASSAGGGNTIYF. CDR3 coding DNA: TGTGCCAGCAGCGCCGGAGGGGGAAACACCATATATTTT.

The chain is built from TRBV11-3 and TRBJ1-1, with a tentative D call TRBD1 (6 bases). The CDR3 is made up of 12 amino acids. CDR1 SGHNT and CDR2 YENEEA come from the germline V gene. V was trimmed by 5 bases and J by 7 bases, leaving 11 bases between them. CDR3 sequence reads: CASSEGGSEAFF. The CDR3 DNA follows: TGTGCCAGCAGCGAGGGGGGAAGTGAAGCTTTCTTT.

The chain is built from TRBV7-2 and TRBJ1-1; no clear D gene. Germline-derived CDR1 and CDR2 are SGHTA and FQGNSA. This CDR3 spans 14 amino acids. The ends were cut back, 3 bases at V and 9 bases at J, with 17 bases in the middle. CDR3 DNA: TGTGCCAGCAGCTTGGGAGTTGAGGGAGTGAAAGCTTTCTTT. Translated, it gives CASSLGVEGVKAFF.

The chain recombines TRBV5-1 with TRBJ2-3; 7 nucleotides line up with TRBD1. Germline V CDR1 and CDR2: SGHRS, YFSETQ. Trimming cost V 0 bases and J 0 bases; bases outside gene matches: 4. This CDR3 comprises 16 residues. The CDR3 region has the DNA TGCGCCAGCAGCTTGGGGGGACAGCTTAGCACAGATACGCAGTATTTT. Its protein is CASSLGGQLSTDTQYF.

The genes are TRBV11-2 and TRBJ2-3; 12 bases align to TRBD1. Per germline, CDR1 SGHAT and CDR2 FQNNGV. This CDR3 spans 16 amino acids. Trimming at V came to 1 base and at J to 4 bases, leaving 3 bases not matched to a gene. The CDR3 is CASSLAGTGGADTQYF. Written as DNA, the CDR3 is TGTGCCAGCAGCTTAGCTGGGACAGGGGGCGCAGATACGCAGTATTTT.

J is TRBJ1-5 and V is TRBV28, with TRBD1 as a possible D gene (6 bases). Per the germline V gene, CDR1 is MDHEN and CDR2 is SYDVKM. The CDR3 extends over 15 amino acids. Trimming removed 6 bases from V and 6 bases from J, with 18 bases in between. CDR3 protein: CASRKQGKEGQPQHF. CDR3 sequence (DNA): TGTGCCAGCAGAAAACAGGGAAAAGAGGGTCAGCCCCAGCATTTT.

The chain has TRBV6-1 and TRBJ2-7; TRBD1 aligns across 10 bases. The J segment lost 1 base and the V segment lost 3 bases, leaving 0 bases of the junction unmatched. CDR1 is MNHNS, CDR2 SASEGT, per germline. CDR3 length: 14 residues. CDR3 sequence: CASSEGQGSYEQYF. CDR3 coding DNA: TGTGCCAGCAGTGAGGGACAGGGGTCCTACGAGCAGTACTTC.

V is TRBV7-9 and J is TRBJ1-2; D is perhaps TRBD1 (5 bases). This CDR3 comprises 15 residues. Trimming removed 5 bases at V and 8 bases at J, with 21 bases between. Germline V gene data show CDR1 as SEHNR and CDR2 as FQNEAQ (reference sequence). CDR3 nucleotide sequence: TGTGCCAGCAGCCCCCCCTGGGGGAAAGGAGAGGGCTACACCTTC. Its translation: CASSPPWGKGEGYTF.

CDR3 sequence: CASSYDGRGYNEQFF. CDR3 DNA: TGTGCCAGCAGTTACGACGGCAGGGGCTACAATGAGCAGTTCTTC. This chain joins TRBV6-5 and TRBJ2-1; TRBD1 is a possible D gene (6 bases). CDR1 is MNHEY, CDR2 SVGAGI, per germline. V dropped 2 bases and J dropped 3 bases, with 11 bases sitting between them. This CDR3 is 15 amino acids long.

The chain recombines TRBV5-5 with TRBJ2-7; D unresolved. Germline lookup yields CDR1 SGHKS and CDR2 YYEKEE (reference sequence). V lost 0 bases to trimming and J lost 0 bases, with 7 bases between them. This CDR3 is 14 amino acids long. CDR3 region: CASSLAVNSYEQYF. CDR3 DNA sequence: TGTGCCAGCAGCTTGGCTGTAAACTCCTACGAGCAGTACTTC.

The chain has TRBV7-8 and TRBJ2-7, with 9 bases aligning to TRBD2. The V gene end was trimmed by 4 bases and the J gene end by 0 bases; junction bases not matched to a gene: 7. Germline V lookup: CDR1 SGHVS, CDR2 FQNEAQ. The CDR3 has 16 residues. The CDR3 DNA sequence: TGTGCCAGCAGCTCTCTAGCGGGACTAAGCTCCTACGAGCAGTACTTC. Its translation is CASSSLAGLSSYEQYF.

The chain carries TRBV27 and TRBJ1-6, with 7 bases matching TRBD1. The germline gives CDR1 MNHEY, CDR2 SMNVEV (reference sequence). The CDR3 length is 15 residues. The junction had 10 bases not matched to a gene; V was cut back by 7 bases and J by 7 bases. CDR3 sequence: CASTRDSWANSPLHF. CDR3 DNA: TGTGCCAGCACCCGGGACAGTTGGGCCAATTCACCCCTCCACTTT.

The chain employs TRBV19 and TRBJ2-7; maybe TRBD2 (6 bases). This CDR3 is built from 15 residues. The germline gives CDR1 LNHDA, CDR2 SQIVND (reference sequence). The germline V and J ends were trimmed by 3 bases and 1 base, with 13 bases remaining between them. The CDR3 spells CASSIMGLGSYEQYF. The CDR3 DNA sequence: TGTGCCAGTAGTATTATGGGACTGGGGTCCTACGAGCAGTACTTC.

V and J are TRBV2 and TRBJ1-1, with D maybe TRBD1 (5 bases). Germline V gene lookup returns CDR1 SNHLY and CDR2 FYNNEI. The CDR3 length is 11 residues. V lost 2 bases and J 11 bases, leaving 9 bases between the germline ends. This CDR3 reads CASSETGGAFF. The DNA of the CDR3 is TGTGCCAGCAGTGAAACGGGGGGGGCTTTCTTT.

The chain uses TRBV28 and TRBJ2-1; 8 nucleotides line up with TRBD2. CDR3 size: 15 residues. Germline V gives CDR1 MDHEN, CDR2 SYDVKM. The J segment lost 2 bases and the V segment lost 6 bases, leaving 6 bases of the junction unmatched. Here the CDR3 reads CASSPTSGTYNEQFF. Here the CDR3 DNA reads TGTGCCAGCAGCCCTACTAGCGGTACCTACAATGAGCAGTTCTTC.

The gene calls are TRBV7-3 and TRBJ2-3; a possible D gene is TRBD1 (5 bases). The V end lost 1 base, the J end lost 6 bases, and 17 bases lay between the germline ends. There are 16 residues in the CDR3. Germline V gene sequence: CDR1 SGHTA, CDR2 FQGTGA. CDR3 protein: CASSLNSIRAGDTQYF. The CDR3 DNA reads TGTGCCAGCAGCTTAAATAGTATCAGGGCTGGGGATACGCAGTATTTT.

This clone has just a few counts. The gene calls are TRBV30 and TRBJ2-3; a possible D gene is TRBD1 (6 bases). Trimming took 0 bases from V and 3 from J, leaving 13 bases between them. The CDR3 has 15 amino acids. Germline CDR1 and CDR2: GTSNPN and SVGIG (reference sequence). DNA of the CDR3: TGTGCCTGGAGTGTGGCCAGGGGAGTGACAGATACGCAGTATTTT. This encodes CAWSVARGVTDTQYF.

The CDR3 sequence is CAISEGRDSFYEQYF. CDR3 bases: TGTGCCATCAGTGAGGGTAGGGACAGTTTCTACGAGCAGTACTTC. The chain uses TRBV10-3 and TRBJ2-7, with TRBD1 identical over 7 bases. The germline V gene has CDR1 ENHRY and CDR2 SYGVKD. CDR3 length: 15 residues. V gave up 2 bases and J gave up 3 bases; unmatched junction bases: 7.

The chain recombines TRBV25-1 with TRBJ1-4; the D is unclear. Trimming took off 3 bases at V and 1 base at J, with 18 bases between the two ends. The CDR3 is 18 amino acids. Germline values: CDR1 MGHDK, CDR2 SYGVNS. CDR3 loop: CASSDIGLHRGTNEKLFF. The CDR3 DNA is TGTGCCAGCAGTGATATAGGGCTTCACCGAGGAACTAATGAAAAACTGTTTTTT. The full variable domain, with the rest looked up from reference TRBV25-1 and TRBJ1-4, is EADIYQTPRYLVIGTGKKITLECSQTMGHDKMYWYQQDPGMELHLIHYSYGVNSTEKGDLSSESTVSRIRTEHFPLTLESARPSHTSQYLCASSDIGLHRGTNEKLFFGSGTQLSVL.